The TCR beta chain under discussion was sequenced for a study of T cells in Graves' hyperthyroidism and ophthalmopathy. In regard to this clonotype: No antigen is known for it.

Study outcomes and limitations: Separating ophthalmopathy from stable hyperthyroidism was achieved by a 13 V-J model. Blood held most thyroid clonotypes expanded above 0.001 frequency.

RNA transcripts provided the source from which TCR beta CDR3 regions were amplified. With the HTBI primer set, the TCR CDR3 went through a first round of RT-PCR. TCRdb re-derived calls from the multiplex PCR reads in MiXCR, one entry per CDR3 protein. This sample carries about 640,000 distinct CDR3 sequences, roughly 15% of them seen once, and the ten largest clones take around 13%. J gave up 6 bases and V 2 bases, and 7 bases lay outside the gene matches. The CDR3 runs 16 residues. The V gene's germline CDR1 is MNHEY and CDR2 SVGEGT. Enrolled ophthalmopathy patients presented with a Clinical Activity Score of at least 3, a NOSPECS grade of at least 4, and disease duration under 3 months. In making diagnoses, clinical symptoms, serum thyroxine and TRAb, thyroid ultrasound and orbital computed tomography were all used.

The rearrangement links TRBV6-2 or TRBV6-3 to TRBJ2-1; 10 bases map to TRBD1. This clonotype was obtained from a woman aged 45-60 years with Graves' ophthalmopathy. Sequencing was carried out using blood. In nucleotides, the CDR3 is TGTGCCAGCAGTTACCTTTTGGGACAGGGGCGCAATGAGCAGTTCTTC. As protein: CASSYLLGQGRNEQFF.